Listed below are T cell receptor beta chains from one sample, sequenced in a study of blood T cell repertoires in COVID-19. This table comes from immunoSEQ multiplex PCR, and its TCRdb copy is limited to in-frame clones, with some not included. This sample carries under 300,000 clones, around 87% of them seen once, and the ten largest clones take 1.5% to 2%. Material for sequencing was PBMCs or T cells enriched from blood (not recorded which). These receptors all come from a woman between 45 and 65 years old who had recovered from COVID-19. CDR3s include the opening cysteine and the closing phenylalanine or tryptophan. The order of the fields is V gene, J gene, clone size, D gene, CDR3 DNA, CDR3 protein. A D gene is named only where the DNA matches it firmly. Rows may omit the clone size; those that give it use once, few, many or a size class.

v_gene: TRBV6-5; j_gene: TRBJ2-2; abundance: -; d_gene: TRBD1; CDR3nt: TGTGCCAGCAGTCTCTCGGACAGGGGCACCGGGGAGCTGTTTTTT; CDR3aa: CASSLSDRGTGELFF
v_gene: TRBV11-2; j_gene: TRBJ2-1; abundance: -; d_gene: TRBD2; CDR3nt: TGTGCCAGCAGCGGGGGTGGACTAGCGGGAGATCATGAGCAGTTCTTC; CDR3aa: CASSGGGLAGDHEQFF
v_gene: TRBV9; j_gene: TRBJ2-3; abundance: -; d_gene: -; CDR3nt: TGTGCCAGCAGCGAGCGGGTTCTGATCACAGATACGCAGTATTTT; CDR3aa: CASSERVLITDTQYF
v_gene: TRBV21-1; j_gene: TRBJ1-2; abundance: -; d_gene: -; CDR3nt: TGTGCCAGCAGCAGAACAGGGCTTTATGGCTACACCTTC; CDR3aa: CASSRTGLYGYTF
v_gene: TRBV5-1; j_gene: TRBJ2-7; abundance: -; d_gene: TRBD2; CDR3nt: TGCGCCAGCACATTTGGCGGGAGTAGCTCCTACGAGCAGTACTTC; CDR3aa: CASTFGGSSSYEQYF
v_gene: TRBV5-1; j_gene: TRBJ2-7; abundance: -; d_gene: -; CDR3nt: TGCGCCAGCCGTCCCGGGAGCTTGGGTGGGCAGTACTTC; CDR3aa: CASRPGSLGGQYF
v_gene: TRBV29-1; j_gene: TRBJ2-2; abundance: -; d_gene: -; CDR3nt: TGCAGCGTTGAAGTTAGCGGAGCCGGGGAGCTGTTTTTT; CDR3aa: CSVEVSGAGELFF
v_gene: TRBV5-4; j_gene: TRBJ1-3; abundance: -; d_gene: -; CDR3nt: TGTGCCAGCAGCTTGAAGTCGGTCATCTCTGGAAACACCATATATTTT; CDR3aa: CASSLKSVISGNTIYF
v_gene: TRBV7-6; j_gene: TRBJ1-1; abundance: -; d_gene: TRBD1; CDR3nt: TGTGCCAGCAGCTTATTAGGCCAGGGGGCCACTGAAGCTTTCTTT; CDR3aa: CASSLLGQGATEAFF
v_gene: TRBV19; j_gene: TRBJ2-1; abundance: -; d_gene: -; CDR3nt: TGTGCCAGTAGTATTGGGCGAGGGGGCTACAATGAGCAGTTCTTC; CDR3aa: CASSIGRGGYNEQFF
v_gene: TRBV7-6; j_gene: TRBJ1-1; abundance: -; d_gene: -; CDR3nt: TGTGCCGCGTGGACAGCGAACACTGAAGCTTTCTTT; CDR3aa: CAAWTANTEAFF
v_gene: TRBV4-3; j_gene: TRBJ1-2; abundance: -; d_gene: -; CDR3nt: TGCGCCAGCAGCCAGATAGGGCGGGGGGATGGCTACACCTTC; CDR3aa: CASSQIGRGDGYTF
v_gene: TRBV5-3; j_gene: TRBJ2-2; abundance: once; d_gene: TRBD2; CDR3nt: TGTGCCAGAAGCCACCGACTAGCGGGTCCCACCGGGGAGCTGTTTTTT; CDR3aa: CARSHRLAGPTGELFF
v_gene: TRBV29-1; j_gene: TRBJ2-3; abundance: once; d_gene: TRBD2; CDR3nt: TGCAGCGTTGATCATTTCCCGGGCGGGGGGCAGAGGTGGACAGATACGCAGTATTTT; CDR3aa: CSVDHFPGGGQRWTDTQYF
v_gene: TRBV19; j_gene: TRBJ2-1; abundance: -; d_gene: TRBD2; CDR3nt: TGTGCCAGTAGCTTATCTAGGGCGGGAGTACAGTTCTTC; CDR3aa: CASSLSRAGVQFF
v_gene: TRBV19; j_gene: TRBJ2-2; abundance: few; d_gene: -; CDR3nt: TGTGCCAGTAGGCGCAGCGCGAACACCGGGGAGCTGTTTTTT; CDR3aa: CASRRSANTGELFF
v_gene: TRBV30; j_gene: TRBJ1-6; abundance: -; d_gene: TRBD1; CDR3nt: TGTGCCTGGACACCGGGACAGGGGGCCTCGGCATGGAATTCACCCCTCCACTTT; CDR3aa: CAWTPGQGASAWNSPLHF
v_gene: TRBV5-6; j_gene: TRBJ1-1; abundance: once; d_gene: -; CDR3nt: TGTGCCAGCAGCTTGGCGGCAGGGCTGAACACTGAAGCTTTCTTT; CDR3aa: CASSLAAGLNTEAFF
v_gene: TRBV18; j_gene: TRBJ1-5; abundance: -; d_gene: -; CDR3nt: TGTGCCAGCTCCCCGAGGGAAGGGCCCCAGCATTTT; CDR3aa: CASSPREGPQHF
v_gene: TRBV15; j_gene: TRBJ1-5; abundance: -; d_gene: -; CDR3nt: TGTGCCACCAGCAGAGACCGATGGGGGCTTGAAGATCAGCCCCAGCATTTT; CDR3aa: CATSRDRWGLEDQPQHF
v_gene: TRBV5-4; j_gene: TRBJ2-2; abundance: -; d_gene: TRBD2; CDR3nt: TGTGCCAGCAGCGCGGGGGGACTAGCGGGAGTAGTAACCGGGGAGCTGTTTTTT; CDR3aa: CASSAGGLAGVVTGELFF
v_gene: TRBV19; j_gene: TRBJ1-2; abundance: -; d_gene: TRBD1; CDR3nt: TGTGCCAGTACCCCCCGTCCCGGGACAGCACAGCGGCCCTATGGCTACACCTTC; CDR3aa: CASTPRPGTAQRPYGYTF
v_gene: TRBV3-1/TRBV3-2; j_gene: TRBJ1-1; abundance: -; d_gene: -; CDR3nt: TGTGCCAGCAGCCAAGGGGGCAGGGGTACTGAAGCTTTCTTT; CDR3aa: CASSQGGRGTEAFF
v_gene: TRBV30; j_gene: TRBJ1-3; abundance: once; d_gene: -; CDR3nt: TGTGCCTGGAGTGTACGAGCTAGCTCTGGAAACACCATATATTTT; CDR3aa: CAWSVRASSGNTIYF
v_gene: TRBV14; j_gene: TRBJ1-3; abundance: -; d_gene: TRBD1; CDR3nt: TGTGCCAGCAGCCAAAGGTACAGGGGAAGAAACACCATATATTTT; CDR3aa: CASSQRYRGRNTIYF
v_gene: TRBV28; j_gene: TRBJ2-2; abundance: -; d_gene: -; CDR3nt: TGTGCCAGCAGTTCAGGGGAACACGGGGAGCTGTTTTTT; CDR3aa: CASSSGEHGELFF
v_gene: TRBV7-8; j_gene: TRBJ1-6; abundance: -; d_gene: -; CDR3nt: TGTGCCAGCAGCCCCATGCGGCAGCATAATTCACCCCTCCACTTT; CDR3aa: CASSPMRQHNSPLHF
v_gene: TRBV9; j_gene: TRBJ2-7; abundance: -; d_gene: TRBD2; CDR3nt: TGTGCCAGCAGCCCAGGGACTAGCCGCTCCTACGAGCAGTACTTC; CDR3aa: CASSPGTSRSYEQYF
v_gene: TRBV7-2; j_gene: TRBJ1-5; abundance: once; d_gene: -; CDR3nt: TGTGCCAGCAGCTTAGTTTCAGGGTACGGCAATCAGCCCCAGCATTTT; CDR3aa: CASSLVSGYGNQPQHF
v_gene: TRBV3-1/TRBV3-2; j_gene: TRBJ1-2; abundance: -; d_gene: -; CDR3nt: TGTGCCAGCAGCCCAGGGAGGGACAAAAATTCTAACTATGGCTACACCTTC; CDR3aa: CASSPGRDKNSNYGYTF
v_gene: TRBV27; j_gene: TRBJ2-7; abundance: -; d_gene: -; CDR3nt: TGTGCCAGCAGTACAGTGGGGGGAGGCCCCTACGAGCAGTACTTC; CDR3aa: CASSTVGGGPYEQYF
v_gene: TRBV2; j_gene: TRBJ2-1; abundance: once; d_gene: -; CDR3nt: TGTGCCAGCAAGGTGGGGCTAAGCTCCTACAATGAGCAGTTCTTC; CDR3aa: CASKVGLSSYNEQFF
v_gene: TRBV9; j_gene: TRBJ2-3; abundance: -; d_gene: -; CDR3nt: TGTGCCAGCAGCGGAGCCGGGAGCTCCGAAACAGATACGCAGTATTTT; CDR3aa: CASSGAGSSETDTQYF
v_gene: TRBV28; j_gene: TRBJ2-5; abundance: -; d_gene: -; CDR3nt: TGTGCCAGCAGTTGGCCGGGGGTTGAGACCCAGTACTTC; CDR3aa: CASSWPGVETQYF
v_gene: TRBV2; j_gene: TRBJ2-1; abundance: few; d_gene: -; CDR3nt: TGTGCCTCGCAAAGGACAGTCAGACAACTCTTC; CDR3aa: CASQRTVRQLF
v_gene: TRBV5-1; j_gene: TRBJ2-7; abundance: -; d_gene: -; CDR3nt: TGCGCCAGCAGCTTGGTGAGGTCGACGGGCGAGCAGTACTTC; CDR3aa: CASSLVRSTGEQYF
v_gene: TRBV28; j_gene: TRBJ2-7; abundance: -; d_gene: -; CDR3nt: TGTGCCAGCTTTTCACCCCAGATATCCTACGAGCAGTACTTC; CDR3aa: CASFSPQISYEQYF
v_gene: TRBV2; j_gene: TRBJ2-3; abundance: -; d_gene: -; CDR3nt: TGTGCCAGCAGTGACCTAGGGGGAGTTCATGGTACAGATACGCAGTATTTT; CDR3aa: CASSDLGGVHGTDTQYF
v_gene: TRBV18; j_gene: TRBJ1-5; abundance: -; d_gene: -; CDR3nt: TGTGCCAGCTCACCGAGTTACGAGGGACAGCCCCAGCATTTT; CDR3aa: CASSPSYEGQPQHF
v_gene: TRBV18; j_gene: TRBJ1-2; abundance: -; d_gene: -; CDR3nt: TGTGCCAGCTCACCACTAGGAACAGGGATAGGACTTTTCGACTATGGCTACACCTTC; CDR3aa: CASSPLGTGIGLFDYGYTF
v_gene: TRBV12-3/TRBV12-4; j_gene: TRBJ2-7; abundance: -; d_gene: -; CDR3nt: TGTGCCAGCAGTTTAGAACAGGAGCAGTACTTC; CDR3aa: CASSLEQEQYF
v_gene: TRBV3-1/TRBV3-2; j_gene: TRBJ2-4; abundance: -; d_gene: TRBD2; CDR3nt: TGTGCCAGCAGCCAAGGAGGACTAGCGGGAGGAGGGAATCAGTACTTC; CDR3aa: CASSQGGLAGGGNQYF
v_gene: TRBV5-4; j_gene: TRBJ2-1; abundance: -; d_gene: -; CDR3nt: TGTGCCAGCAGCTTAGATCAGGGTAAGCAGTTCTTC; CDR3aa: CASSLDQGKQFF
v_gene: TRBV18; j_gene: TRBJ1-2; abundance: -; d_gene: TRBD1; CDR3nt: TGTGCCAGCTCACCAAAGACAGGGGCAGACTATGGCTACACCTTC; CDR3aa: CASSPKTGADYGYTF
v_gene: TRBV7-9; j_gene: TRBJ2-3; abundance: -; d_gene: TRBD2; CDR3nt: TGTGCCAGCAGCCTAGGGACTAGCGGAAAGACAGATACGCAGTATTTT; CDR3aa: CASSLGTSGKTDTQYF
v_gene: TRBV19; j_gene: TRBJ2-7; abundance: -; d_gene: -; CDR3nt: TGTGCCAGTAGTATCTCTTACAGAACCTACGAGCAGTACTTC; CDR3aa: CASSISYRTYEQYF
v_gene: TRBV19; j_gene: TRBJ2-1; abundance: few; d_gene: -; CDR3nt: TGTGCCAGTAAAGTAAAGGAGATCTCCTACAATGAGCAGTTCTTC; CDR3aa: CASKVKEISYNEQFF
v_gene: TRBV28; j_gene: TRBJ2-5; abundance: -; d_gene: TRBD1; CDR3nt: TGTGCCAGCAGTTCCTCGGACAGGGCGCAAGAGACCCAGTACTTC; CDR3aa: CASSSSDRAQETQYF
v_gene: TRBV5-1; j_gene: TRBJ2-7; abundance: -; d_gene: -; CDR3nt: TGCGCCAGCAGCCAAGTCGGGACTCTAATCTACGAGCAGTACTTC; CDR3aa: CASSQVGTLIYEQYF
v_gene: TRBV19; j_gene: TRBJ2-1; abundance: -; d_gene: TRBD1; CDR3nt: TGTGCCAGTAGTATCGGACAGGGGGCCTACAATGAGCAGTTCTTC; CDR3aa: CASSIGQGAYNEQFF
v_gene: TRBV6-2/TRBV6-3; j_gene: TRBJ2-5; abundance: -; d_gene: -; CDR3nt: TGTGCCAGCAGTCCAACAGGGACCCAGTACTTC; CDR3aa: CASSPTGTQYF
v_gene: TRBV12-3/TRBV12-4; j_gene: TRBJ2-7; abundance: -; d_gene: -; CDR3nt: TGTGCCAGCAGTTTATGGGGGCCATACGAGCAGTACTTC; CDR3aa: CASSLWGPYEQYF
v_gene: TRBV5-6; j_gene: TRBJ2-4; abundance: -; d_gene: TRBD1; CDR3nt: TGTGCCAGCAGGTTTAGGACAGGGGGCAACATTCAGTACTTC; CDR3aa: CASRFRTGGNIQYF